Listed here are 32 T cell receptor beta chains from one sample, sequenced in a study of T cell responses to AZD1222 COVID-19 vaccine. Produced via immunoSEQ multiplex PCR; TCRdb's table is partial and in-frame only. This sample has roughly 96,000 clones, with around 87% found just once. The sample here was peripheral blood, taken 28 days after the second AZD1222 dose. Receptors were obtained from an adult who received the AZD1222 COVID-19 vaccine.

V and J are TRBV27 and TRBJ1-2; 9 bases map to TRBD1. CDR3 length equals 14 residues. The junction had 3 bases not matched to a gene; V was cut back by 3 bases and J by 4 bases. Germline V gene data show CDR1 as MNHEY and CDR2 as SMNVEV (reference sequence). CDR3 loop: CASSLGTGSYGYTF. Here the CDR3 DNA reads TGTGCCAGCAGTTTGGGGACAGGGTCCTATGGCTACACCTTC.

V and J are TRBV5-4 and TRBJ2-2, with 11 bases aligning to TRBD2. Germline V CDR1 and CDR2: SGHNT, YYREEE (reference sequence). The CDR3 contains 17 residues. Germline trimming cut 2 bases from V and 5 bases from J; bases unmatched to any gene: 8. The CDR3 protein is CASSFPSTSGETGELFF. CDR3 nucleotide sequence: TGTGCCAGCAGCTTCCCCTCGACTAGCGGGGAGACCGGGGAGCTGTTTTTT. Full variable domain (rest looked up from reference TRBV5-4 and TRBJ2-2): ETGVTQSPTHLIKTRGQQVTLRCSSQSGHNTVSWYQQALGQGPQFIFQYYREEENGRGNFPPRFSGLQFPNYSSELNVNALELDDSALYLCASSFPSTSGETGELFFGEGSRLTVL.

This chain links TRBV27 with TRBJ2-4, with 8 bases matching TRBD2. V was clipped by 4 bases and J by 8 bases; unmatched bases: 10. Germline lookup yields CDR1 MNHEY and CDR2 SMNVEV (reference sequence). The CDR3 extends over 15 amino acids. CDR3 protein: CASSSIAGSGDIQYF. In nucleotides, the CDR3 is TGTGCCAGCAGTTCCATAGCGGGATCAGGTGACATTCAGTACTTC.

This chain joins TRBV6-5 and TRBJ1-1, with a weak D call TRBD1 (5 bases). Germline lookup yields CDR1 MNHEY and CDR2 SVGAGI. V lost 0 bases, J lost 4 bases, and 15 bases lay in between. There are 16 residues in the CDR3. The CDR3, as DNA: TGTGCCAGCAGTTACTCGGGGGTAATTTTGGGCACTGAAGCTTTCTTT. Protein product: CASSYSGVILGTEAFF.

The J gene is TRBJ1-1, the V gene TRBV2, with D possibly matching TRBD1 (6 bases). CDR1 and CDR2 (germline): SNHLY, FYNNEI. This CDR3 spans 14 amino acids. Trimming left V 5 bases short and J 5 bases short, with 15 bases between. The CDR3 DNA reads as TGTGCCAGCAGTATTGAACAGGGAGCGACTGAAGCTTTCTTT. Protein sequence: CASSIEQGATEAFF.

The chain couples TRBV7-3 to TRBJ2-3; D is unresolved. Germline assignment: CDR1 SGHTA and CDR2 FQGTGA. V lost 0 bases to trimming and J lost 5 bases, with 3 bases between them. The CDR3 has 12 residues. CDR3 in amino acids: CASSLTQDTQYF. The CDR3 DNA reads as TGTGCCAGCAGCTTAACTCAAGATACGCAGTATTTT.

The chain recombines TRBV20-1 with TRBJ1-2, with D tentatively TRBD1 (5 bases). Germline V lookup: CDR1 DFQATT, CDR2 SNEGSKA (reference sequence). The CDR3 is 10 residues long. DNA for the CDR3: TGCAGCGCACCGCAGGGCGGCTACACCTTC. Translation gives CSAPQGGYTF.

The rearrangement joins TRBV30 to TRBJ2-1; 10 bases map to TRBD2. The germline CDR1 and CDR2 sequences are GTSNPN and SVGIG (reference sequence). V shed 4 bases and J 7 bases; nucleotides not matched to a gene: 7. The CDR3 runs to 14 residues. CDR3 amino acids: CAWNLAGARNEQFF. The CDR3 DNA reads TGTGCCTGGAACCTAGCGGGAGCTCGGAATGAGCAGTTCTTC. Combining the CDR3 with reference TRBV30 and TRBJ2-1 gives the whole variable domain SQTIHQWPATLVQPVGSPLSLECTVEGTSNPNLYWYRQAAGRGLQLLFYSVGIGQISSEVPQNLSASRPQDRQFILSSKKLLLSDSGFYLCAWNLAGARNEQFFGPGTRLTVL.

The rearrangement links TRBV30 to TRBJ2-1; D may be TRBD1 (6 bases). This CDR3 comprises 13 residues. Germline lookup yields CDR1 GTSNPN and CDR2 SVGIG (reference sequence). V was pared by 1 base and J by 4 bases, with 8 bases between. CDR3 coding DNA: TGTGCCTGGAGTGCCGACAGGTACAATGAGCAGTTCTTC. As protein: CAWSADRYNEQFF.

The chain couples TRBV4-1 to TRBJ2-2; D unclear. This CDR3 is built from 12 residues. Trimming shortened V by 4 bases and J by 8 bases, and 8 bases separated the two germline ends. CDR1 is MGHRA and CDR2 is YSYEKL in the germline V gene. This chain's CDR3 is CASSPRGGELFF. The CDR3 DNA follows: TGCGCCAGCAGCCCCCGTGGAGGGGAGCTGTTTTTT.

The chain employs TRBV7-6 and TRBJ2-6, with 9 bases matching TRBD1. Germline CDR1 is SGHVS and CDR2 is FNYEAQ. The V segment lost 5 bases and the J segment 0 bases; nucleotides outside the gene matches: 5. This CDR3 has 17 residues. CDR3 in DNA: TGTGCCAGCAGCCCCGGGACAGGGACCTCTGGGGCCAACGTCCTGACTTTC. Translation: CASSPGTGTSGANVLTF.

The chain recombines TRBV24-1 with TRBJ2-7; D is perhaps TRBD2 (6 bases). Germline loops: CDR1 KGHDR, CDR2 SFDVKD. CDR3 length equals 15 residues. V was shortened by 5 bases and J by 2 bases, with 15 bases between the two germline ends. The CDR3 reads CATSAAGIYTYEQYF. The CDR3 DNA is TGTGCCACCAGTGCAGCGGGCATCTATACCTACGAGCAGTACTTC.

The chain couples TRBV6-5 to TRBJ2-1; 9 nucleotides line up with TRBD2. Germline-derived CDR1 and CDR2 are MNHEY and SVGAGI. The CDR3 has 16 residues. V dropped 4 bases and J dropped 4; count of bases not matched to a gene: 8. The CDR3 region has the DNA TGTGCCAGCAGTTCCTATCCCAGCGGGGGGTACAATGAGCAGTTCTTC. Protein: CASSSYPSGGYNEQFF.

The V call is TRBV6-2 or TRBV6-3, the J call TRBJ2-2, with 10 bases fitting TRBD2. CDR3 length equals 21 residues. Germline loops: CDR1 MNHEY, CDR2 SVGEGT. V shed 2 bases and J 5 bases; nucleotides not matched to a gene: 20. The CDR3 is CASSYLAGVVYEGLETGELFF. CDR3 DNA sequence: TGTGCCAGCAGTTACCTAGCGGGAGTAGTATACGAGGGGCTTGAAACCGGGGAGCTGTTTTTT.

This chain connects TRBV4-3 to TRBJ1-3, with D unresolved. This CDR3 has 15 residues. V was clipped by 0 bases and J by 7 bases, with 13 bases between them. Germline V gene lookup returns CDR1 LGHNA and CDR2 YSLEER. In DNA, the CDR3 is TGCGCCAGCAGCCAAGATTTCCGGGGATCGAACACCATATATTTT. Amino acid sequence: CASSQDFRGSNTIYF.

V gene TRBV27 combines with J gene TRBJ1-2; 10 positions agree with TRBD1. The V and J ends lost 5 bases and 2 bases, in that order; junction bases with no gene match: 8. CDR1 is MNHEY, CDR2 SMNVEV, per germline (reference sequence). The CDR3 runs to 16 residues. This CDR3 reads CASSKPGQGHNYGYTF. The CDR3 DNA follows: TGTGCCAGCAGTAAGCCGGGACAGGGGCACAACTATGGCTACACCTTC.

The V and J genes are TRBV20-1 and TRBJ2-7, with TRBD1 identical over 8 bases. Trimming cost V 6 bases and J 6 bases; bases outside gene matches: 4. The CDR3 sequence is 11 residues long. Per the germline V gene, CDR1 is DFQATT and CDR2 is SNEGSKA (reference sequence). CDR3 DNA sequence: TGCAGTGCCATCGACAGGGGCGAGCAGTACTTC. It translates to CSAIDRGEQYF.

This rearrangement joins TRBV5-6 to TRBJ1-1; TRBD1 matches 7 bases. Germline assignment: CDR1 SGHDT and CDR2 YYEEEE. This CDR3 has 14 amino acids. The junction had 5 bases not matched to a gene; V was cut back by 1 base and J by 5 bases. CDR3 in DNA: TGTGCCAGCAGCTTGAAGACAGGGAGAACTGAAGCTTTCTTT. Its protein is CASSLKTGRTEAFF. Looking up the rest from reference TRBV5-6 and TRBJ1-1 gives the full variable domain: DAGVTQSPTHLIKTRGQQVTLRCSPKSGHDTVSWYQQALGQGPQFIFQYYEEEERQRGNFPDRFSGHQFPNYSSELNVNALLLGDSALYLCASSLKTGRTEAFFGQGTRLTVV.

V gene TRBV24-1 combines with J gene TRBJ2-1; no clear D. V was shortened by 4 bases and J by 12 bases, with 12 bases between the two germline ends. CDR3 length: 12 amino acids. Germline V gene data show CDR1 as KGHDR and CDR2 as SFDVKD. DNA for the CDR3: TGTGCCACCAGTGACCCGCCAGGTGGGCAGTTCTTC. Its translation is CATSDPPGGQFF.

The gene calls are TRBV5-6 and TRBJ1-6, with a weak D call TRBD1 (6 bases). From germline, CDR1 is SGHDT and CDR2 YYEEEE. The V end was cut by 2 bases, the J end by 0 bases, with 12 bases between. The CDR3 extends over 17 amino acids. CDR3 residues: CASSFRTVSSYNSPLHF. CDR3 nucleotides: TGTGCCAGCAGCTTTAGGACAGTGAGCTCCTATAATTCACCCCTCCACTTT. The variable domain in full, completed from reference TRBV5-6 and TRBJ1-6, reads DAGVTQSPTHLIKTRGQQVTLRCSPKSGHDTVSWYQQALGQGPQFIFQYYEEEERQRGNFPDRFSGHQFPNYSSELNVNALLLGDSALYLCASSFRTVSSYNSPLHFGNGTRLTVT.

This chain's CDR3 is CASSLGFRDTETQYF. In DNA, the CDR3 is TGTGCCAGCAGCTTAGGGTTTCGGGATACGGAGACCCAGTACTTC. This chain connects TRBV11-2 to TRBJ2-5, with TRBD2 as a possible D gene (5 bases). The CDR3 consists of 15 residues. Trimming took off 1 base at V and 5 bases at J, with 14 bases between the two ends. Germline lookup yields CDR1 SGHAT and CDR2 FQNNGV.

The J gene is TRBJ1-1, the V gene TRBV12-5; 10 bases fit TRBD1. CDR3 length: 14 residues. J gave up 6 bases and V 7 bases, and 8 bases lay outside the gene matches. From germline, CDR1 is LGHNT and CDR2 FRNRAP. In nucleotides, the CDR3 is TGTGCTAGTGACCCGACAGGGGGCGAGGCTGAAGCTTTCTTT. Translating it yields CASDPTGGEAEAFF.

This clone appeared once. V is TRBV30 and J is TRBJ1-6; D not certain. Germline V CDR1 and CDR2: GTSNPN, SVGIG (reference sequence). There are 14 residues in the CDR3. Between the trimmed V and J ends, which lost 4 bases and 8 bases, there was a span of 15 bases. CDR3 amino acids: CAWTTELGDSPLHF. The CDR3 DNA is TGTGCCTGGACAACGGAGCTCGGGGATTCACCCCTCCACTTT. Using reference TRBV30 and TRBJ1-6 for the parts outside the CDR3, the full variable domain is SQTIHQWPATLVQPVGSPLSLECTVEGTSNPNLYWYRQAAGRGLQLLFYSVGIGQISSEVPQNLSASRPQDRQFILSSKKLLLSDSGFYLCAWTTELGDSPLHFGNGTRLTVT.

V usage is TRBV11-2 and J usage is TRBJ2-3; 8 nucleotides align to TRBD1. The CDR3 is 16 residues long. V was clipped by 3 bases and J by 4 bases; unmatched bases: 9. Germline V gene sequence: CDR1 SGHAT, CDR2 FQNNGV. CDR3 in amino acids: CASSFTAGTGADTQYF. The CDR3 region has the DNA TGTGCCAGCAGCTTTACCGCCGGGACAGGTGCAGATACGCAGTATTTT.

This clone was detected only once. In DNA form, the CDR3 reads TGTGCCAGCAGCTCCTTCAGGGAACGGGCTGGAAACACCATATATTTT. It encodes CASSSFRERAGNTIYF. The rearrangement links TRBV7-6 to TRBJ1-3; TRBD1 is a possible D gene (5 bases). This CDR3 is built from 16 residues. Germline assignment: CDR1 SGHVS and CDR2 FNYEAQ. The ends were cut back, 4 bases at V and 2 bases at J, with 15 bases in the middle.

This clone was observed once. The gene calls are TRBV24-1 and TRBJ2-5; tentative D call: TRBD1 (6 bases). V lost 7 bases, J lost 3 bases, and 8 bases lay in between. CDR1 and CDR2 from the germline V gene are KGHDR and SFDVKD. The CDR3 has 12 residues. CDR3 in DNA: TGTGCCACCAGGGACAGAGAAGAGACCCAGTACTTC. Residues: CATRDREETQYF.

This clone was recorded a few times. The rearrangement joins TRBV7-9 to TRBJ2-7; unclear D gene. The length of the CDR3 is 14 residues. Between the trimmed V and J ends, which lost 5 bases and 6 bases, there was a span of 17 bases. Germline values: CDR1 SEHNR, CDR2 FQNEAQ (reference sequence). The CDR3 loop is CASSPSPFWAEQYF. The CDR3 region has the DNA TGTGCCAGCAGCCCTAGTCCCTTTTGGGCCGAGCAGTACTTC.

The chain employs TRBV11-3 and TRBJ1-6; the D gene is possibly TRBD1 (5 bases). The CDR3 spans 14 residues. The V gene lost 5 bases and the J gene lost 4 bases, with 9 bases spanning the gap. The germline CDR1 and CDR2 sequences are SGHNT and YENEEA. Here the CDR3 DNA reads TGTGCCAGCAGCCCTCGACAGTATAATTCACCCCTCCACTTT. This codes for CASSPRQYNSPLHF. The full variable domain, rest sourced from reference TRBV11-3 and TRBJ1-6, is EAGVVQSPRYKIIEKKQPVAFWCNPISGHNTLYWYLQNLGQGPELLIRYENEEAVDDSQLPKDRFSAERLKGVDSTLKIQPAELGDSAVYLCASSPRQYNSPLHFGNGTRLTVT.

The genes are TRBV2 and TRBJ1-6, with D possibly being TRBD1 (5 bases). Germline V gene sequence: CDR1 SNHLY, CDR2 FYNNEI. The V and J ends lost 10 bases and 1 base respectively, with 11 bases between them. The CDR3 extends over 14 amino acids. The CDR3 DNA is TGTGCCACAACCAGGGATTCCTATAATTCACCCCTCCACTTT. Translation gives CATTRDSYNSPLHF.

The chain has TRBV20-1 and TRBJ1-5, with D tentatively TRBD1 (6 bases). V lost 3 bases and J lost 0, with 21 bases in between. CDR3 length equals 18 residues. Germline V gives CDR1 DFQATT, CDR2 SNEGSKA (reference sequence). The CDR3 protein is CSASRATGLINSNQPQHF. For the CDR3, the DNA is TGCAGTGCTAGTAGGGCGACAGGTCTAATTAATAGCAATCAGCCCCAGCATTTT.

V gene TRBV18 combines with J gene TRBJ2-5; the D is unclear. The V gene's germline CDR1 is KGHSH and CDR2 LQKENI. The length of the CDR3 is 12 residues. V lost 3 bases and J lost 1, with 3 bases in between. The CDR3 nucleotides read TGTGCCAGCTCACCCCGCCAAGAGACCCAGTACTTC. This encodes CASSPRQETQYF.

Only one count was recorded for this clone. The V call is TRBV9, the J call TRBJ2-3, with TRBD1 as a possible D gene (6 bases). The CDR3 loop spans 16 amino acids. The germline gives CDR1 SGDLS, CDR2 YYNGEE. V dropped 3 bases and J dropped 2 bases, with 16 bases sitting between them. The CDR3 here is CASSASLGHHTDTQYF. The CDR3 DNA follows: TGTGCCAGCAGCGCGAGCCTGGGACACCACACAGATACGCAGTATTTT.